Below, 9 T cell receptor beta chains from the same sample are listed, as sequenced in a study of spatial heterogeneity in lung cancer. Each CDR3 protein is one row after TCRdb ran MiXCR on the 5' RACE reads. The table has roughly 120,000 distinct CDR3 sequences, about 12% seen once; the top ten hold around a sixth. The time point here: blood at routine non-recurrence follow-up after resection. Whole RNA from tumor, nontumor lung or frozen PBMC was sequenced unsorted. The starting material was PBMCs, obtained at follow-up. These receptors were collected from a male donor with early-stage non-small cell lung cancer.

The CDR3 DNA sequence: TGCAGTGCTGTAGAGGCCAGGGCCGGCTACACCTTC. Amino acid sequence: CSAVEARAGYTF. The V and J genes are TRBV20-1 and TRBJ1-2; TRBD1 might be the D (5 bases). This CDR3 has 12 amino acids. The V gene lost 5 bases and the J gene lost 8 bases, with 15 bases spanning the gap. Per the germline V gene, CDR1 is DFQATT and CDR2 is SNEGSKA (reference sequence).

V usage is TRBV20-1 and J usage is TRBJ1-6; tentative D call: TRBD1 (5 bases). This CDR3 comprises 15 residues. Germline V lookup: CDR1 DFQATT, CDR2 SNEGSKA (reference sequence). Trimming took 3 bases from V and 0 from J, leaving 9 bases between them. The CDR3 reads CSASGTISYNSPLHF. CDR3 DNA sequence: TGCAGTGCTAGCGGGACCATCTCCTATAATTCACCCCTCCACTTT.

This clonotype was picked up a small number of times. V usage is TRBV6-5 and J usage is TRBJ1-2; 7 positions match TRBD1. The CDR3 covers 14 residues. Germline CDR1 MNHEY, CDR2 SVGAGI. V shed 4 bases, J shed 7 bases, and the junction held 9 bases outside the gene matches. The CDR3 DNA reads as TGTGCCAGCAGTTTCGAGGGGGCGCTTGCTGGCTACACCTTC. The encoded protein is CASSFEGALAGYTF.

This clonotype was recorded at least ten times. The chain couples TRBV20-1 to TRBJ1-5; no definite D call. The length of the CDR3 is 13 residues. The V gene lost 7 bases and the J gene lost 0 bases, with 10 bases spanning the gap. Germline lookup yields CDR1 DFQATT and CDR2 SNEGSKA (reference sequence). CDR3: CSVVRTSNQPQHF. The CDR3 DNA sequence: TGCAGTGTAGTCCGAACTAGCAATCAGCCCCAGCATTTT.

In its sample, this clonotype was seen a few times. This chain links TRBV5-5 with TRBJ2-3; tentative D call: TRBD2 (6 bases). Trimming cost V 0 bases and J 0 bases, with 11 bases left between them. Germline CDR1 is SGHKS and CDR2 is YYEKEE (reference sequence). CDR3 size: 16 residues. CDR3 sequence (DNA): TGTGCCAGCAGCTTGGCCACTAGCCCTAGCACAGATACGCAGTATTTT. This codes for CASSLATSPSTDTQYF.

In its sample, this clonotype was seen a few times. This chain uses TRBV21-1 with TRBJ2-4; the table's D call, TRBD1, has no DNA check behind it. TRBV21-1 is shown as a pseudogene. The CDR3 runs 18 residues. The CDR3, as DNA: TGTGCCAGCAGCAAAGATCAGGGGTGGACAGCAGCCAAAAACATTCAGTACTTC. Translation: CASSKDQGWTAAKNIQYF.

This clonotype was seen only a few times. V gene TRBV5-5 combines with J gene TRBJ1-3; unclear D gene. The CDR3 spans 13 residues. V lost 4 bases and J 9 bases, leaving 14 bases between the germline ends. Germline assignment: CDR1 SGHKS and CDR2 YYEKEE (reference sequence). The CDR3 sequence: CASSLSGPGTIYF. The CDR3 coding sequence is TGTGCCAGCAGCCTATCCGGGCCAGGCACCATATATTTT.

This clonotype was counted a few times. In DNA, the CDR3 is TGTGCCAGCGGAAGGTCAACTGCTTTTGGAGAGACCCAGTACTTC. Translated: CASGRSTAFGETQYF. The V call is TRBV9, the J call TRBJ2-5, with D uncertain. The CDR3 totals 15 residues. Deletions cut 7 bases from V and 4 bases from J, with 20 bases between. In germline, CDR1 is SGDLS, CDR2 YYNGEE.

This clonotype was seen more than once but under ten times. This chain joins TRBV12-3 or TRBV12-4 and TRBJ1-5; a weak D match, TRBD1 (6 bases). The V and J ends lost 6 bases and 4 bases respectively, with 16 bases between them. The CDR3 is 15 amino acids. For the CDR3, the DNA is TGTGCCAGCAGGTTGAAGGACAGTTGGAATCAGCCCCAGCATTTT. This sequence encodes CASRLKDSWNQPQHF.